This T cell receptor beta chain was documented in a study of Graves' ophthalmopathy and Graves' hyperthyroidism. RNA transcripts were the source from which TCR beta CDR3 regions were amplified. Second-round multiplex PCR came after a first-round RT-PCR that employed HTBI primers. TCRdb processed the multiplex PCR reads anew with MiXCR; each CDR3 protein has one entry. The sample has about 740,000 distinct CDR3 sequences; around 40% are singletons. The CDR3 length is 15 residues. V shed 5 bases, J shed 3 bases, and the junction held 9 bases outside the gene matches. Germline lookup yields CDR1 ENHRY and CDR2 SYGVKD. This clonotype was counted ten times or more.

Specimen: peripheral blood. This chain connects TRBV10-3 to TRBJ1-1; 7 bases are shared with TRBD1. This TCR was sampled from an adult man with Graves' ophthalmopathy. The CDR3 protein is CAISRGQDGDTEAFF. The CDR3, as DNA: TGTGCCATCAGTAGAGGACAGGATGGGGACACTGAAGCTTTCTTT.